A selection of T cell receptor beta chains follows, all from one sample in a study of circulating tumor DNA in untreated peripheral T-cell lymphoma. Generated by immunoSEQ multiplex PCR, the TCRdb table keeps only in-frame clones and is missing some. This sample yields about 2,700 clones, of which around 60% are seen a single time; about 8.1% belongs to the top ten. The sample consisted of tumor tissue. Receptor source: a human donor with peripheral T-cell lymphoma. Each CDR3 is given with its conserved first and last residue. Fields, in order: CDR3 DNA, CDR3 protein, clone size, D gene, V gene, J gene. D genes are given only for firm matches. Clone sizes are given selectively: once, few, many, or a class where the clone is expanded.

cdr3_nt: TGTGCCAGTAGTATCATCTCGGGGATCCTCAATGAGCAGTTCTTC
cdr3_aa: CASSIISGILNEQFF
clone_size: medium-sized
d_call: .
v_call: TRBV19
j_call: TRBJ2-1

cdr3_nt: TGTGCCACCAGCAGACCCGGAGCCACCGGCACAGATACGCAGTATTTT
cdr3_aa: CATSRPGATGTDTQYF
clone_size: large
d_call: .
v_call: TRBV15
j_call: TRBJ2-3

cdr3_nt: TGTGCCAGCAGTGGTGAGGCGGGGGGCCTCAATGAGCAGTTCTTC
cdr3_aa: CASSGEAGGLNEQFF
clone_size: .
d_call: TRBD2
v_call: TRBV2
j_call: TRBJ2-1

cdr3_nt: TGTGCCAGCAGCCAAGTTTCAGGGGGCACTGAAGCTTTCTTT
cdr3_aa: CASSQVSGGTEAFF
clone_size: .
d_call: TRBD1
v_call: TRBV14
j_call: TRBJ1-1

cdr3_nt: TGTGCCAGCAGTTACTCGGGGGGTGGCTACACCTTC
cdr3_aa: CASSYSGGGYTF
clone_size: .
d_call: .
v_call: TRBV6-8
j_call: TRBJ1-2

cdr3_nt: TGTGCCAGCAGTGACGTTCCGGTTTCTAATGAAAAACTGTTTTTT
cdr3_aa: CASSDVPVSNEKLFF
clone_size: .
d_call: .
v_call: TRBV6-8
j_call: TRBJ1-4

cdr3_nt: TGTGCCAGTAGTATCACCGGGGGGGATTACAATGAGCAGTTCTTC
cdr3_aa: CASSITGGDYNEQFF
clone_size: .
d_call: TRBD2
v_call: TRBV19
j_call: TRBJ2-1

cdr3_nt: TGTGCCAGCAGCCGGTTTGGAGGGGGCGCAAAAGGCTACACCTTC
cdr3_aa: CASSRFGGGAKGYTF
clone_size: .
d_call: TRBD1
v_call: TRBV14
j_call: TRBJ1-2

cdr3_nt: TGCGCCAGCAGCGACAGGTCAAACGGGGATGGCTACACCTTC
cdr3_aa: CASSDRSNGDGYTF
clone_size: few
d_call: .
v_call: TRBV5-1
j_call: TRBJ1-2

cdr3_nt: TGTGCCAGCAGCTTGGCGGGAGCAGGGAACACCATATATTTT
cdr3_aa: CASSLAGAGNTIYF
clone_size: once
d_call: .
v_call: TRBV11-3
j_call: TRBJ1-3

cdr3_nt: TGTGCCTGGAGCTGGACGGGGGGCACAGATACGCAGTATTTT
cdr3_aa: CAWSWTGGTDTQYF
clone_size: .
d_call: .
v_call: TRBV30
j_call: TRBJ2-3

cdr3_nt: TGTGCCAGCAGTCCTCTACTGGACTTCTATGGCTACACCTTC
cdr3_aa: CASSPLLDFYGYTF
clone_size: .
d_call: .
v_call: TRBV6-8
j_call: TRBJ1-2

cdr3_nt: TGTGCCACCCGACTAGCGGGGGCGACCACAGATACGCAGTATTTT
cdr3_aa: CATRLAGATTDTQYF
clone_size: .
d_call: TRBD2
v_call: TRBV6-8
j_call: TRBJ2-3

cdr3_nt: TGTGCCAGCAGCTCAACATGGGGGGAGCAGTACTTC
cdr3_aa: CASSSTWGEQYF
clone_size: few
d_call: .
v_call: TRBV14
j_call: TRBJ2-7

cdr3_nt: TGTGCCAGCACCAAAACAGGGGGAGAGACCCAGTACTTC
cdr3_aa: CASTKTGGETQYF
clone_size: .
d_call: TRBD1
v_call: TRBV12-5
j_call: TRBJ2-5

cdr3_nt: TGTGCCTGGAGCAGACAGGACAATCAGCCCCAGCATTTT
cdr3_aa: CAWSRQDNQPQHF
clone_size: few
d_call: .
v_call: TRBV30
j_call: TRBJ1-5

cdr3_nt: TGTGCCAGCAGCCTCCTTCAGCGGGGGGGCCTCTCCTACAATGAGCAGTTCTTC
cdr3_aa: CASSLLQRGGLSYNEQFF
clone_size: .
d_call: TRBD2
v_call: TRBV14
j_call: TRBJ2-1

cdr3_nt: TGTGCCAGTAGCACCCCGGGTTTGGGGAATCAGCCCCAGCATTTT
cdr3_aa: CASSTPGLGNQPQHF
clone_size: .
d_call: .
v_call: TRBV19
j_call: TRBJ1-5

cdr3_nt: TGTGCCTGGAGTGTAGGACAGCCTGGCGAGCAGTACTTC
cdr3_aa: CAWSVGQPGEQYF
clone_size: medium-sized
d_call: .
v_call: TRBV30
j_call: TRBJ2-7

cdr3_nt: TGTGCCAGCAGTGAACATAGCCGAGACTTCGAATTC
cdr3_aa: CASSEHSRDFEF
clone_size: .
d_call: .
v_call: TRBV25-1
j_call: TRBJ1-2

cdr3_nt: TGCGCCAGCAGCCAATTTTCAGGGGGCTCGGTGGAGACCCAGTACTTC
cdr3_aa: CASSQFSGGSVETQYF
clone_size: .
d_call: TRBD1
v_call: TRBV5-1
j_call: TRBJ2-5

cdr3_nt: TGTGCCTGGAATGGGGGGTTGAGCTCTGGGGCCAACGTCCTGACTTTC
cdr3_aa: CAWNGGLSSGANVLTF
clone_size: .
d_call: .
v_call: TRBV30
j_call: TRBJ2-6

cdr3_nt: TGTGCCAGCAGTTTTACAGGGGGCGCCAACAATCAGCCCCAGCATTTT
cdr3_aa: CASSFTGGANNQPQHF
clone_size: medium-sized
d_call: TRBD1
v_call: TRBV28
j_call: TRBJ1-5

cdr3_nt: TGTGCCATCGGCCGGACTAGCGGGGGTGGAGATACGCAGTATTTT
cdr3_aa: CAIGRTSGGGDTQYF
clone_size: .
d_call: TRBD2
v_call: TRBV10-3
j_call: TRBJ2-3

cdr3_nt: TGTGCCAATAGTATGACCCCACAGGGAACTTTCCCTGAAGCTTTCTTT
cdr3_aa: CANSMTPQGTFPEAFF
clone_size: .
d_call: .
v_call: TRBV19
j_call: TRBJ1-1

cdr3_nt: TGTGCCAGCTCACCCCCCACCTCGACAGGGAACACTGAAGCTTTCTTT
cdr3_aa: CASSPPTSTGNTEAFF
clone_size: .
d_call: .
v_call: TRBV18
j_call: TRBJ1-1

cdr3_nt: TGTGCCAGCAAAGACCGGACTAATGAAAAACTGTTTTTT
cdr3_aa: CASKDRTNEKLFF
clone_size: .
d_call: .
v_call: TRBV6-8
j_call: TRBJ1-4

cdr3_nt: TGCGCCAGCAGTGAACGGCAGGGCGCGGAGAGACACGAGCAGTACTTC
cdr3_aa: CASSERQGAERHEQYF
clone_size: .
d_call: .
v_call: TRBV10-2
j_call: TRBJ2-7

cdr3_nt: TGCGCCAGCAGCTTGGATGGGGGAACTGAAGCTTTCTTT
cdr3_aa: CASSLDGGTEAFF
clone_size: .
d_call: .
v_call: TRBV23-1
j_call: TRBJ1-1

cdr3_nt: TGTGCCAGCAGTGAAGCCCGGACGGGTAGGAATGAAAAACTGTTTTTT
cdr3_aa: CASSEARTGRNEKLFF
clone_size: medium-sized
d_call: .
v_call: TRBV6-1
j_call: TRBJ1-4

cdr3_nt: TGCGCCAGCAGCCAAGGGCCGGGATCCACTGAAGCTTTCTTT
cdr3_aa: CASSQGPGSTEAFF
clone_size: .
d_call: .
v_call: TRBV4-1
j_call: TRBJ1-1

cdr3_nt: TGTGCCAGCACTGACCAGGGGGGGGGCACAGATACGCAGTATTTT
cdr3_aa: CASTDQGGGTDTQYF
clone_size: .
d_call: .
v_call: TRBV25-1
j_call: TRBJ2-3